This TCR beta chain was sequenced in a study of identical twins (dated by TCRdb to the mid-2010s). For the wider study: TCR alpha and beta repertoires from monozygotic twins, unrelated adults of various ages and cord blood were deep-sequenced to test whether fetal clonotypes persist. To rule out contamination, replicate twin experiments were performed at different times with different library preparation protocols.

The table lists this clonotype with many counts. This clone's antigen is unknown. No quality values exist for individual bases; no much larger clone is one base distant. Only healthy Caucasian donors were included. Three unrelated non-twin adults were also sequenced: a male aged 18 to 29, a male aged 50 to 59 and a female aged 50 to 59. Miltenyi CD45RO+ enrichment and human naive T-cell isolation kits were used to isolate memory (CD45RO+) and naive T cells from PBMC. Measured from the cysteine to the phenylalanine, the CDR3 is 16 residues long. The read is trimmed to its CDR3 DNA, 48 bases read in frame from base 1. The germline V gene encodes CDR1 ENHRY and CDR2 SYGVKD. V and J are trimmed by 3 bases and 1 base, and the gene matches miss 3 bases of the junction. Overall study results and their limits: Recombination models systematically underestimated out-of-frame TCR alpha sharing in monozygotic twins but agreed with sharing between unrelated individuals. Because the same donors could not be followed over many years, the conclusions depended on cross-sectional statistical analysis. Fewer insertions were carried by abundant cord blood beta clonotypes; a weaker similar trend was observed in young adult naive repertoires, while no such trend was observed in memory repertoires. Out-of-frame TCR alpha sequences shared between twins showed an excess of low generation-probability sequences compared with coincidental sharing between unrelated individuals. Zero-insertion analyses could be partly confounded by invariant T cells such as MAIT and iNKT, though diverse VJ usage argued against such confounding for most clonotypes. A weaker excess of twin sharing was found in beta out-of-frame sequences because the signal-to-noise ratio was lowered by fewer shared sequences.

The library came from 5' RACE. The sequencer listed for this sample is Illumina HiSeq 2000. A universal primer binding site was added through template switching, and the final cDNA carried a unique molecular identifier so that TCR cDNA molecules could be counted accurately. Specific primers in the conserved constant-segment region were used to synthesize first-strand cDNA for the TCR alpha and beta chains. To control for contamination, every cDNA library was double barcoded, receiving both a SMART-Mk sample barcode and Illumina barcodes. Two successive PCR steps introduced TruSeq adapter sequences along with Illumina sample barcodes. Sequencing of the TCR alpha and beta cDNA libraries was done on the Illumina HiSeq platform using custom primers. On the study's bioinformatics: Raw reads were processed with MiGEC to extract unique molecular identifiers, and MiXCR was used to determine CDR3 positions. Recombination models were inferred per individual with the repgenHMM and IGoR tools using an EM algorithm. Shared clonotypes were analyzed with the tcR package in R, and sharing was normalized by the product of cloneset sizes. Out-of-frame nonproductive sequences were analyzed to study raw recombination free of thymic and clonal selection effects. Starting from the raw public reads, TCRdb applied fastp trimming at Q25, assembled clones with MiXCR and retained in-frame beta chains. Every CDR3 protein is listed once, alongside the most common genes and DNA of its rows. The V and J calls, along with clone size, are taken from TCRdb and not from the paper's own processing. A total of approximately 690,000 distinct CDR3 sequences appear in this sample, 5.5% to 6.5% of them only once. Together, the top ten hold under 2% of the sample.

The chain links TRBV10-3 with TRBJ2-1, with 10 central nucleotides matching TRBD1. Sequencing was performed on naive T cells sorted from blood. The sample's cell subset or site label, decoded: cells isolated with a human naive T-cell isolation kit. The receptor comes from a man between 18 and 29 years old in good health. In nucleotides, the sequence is TGTGCCATCAGTGAAAAGGGACAGGGGTCCTACAATGAGCAGTTCTTC. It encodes CAISEKGQGSYNEQFF.